The rows below give T cell receptor beta chains drawn from one sample of a study of T cell repertoires in cytomegalovirus infection. These TCRs' antigens remain unknown. TCRdb passed the reads through MiXCR, listing each CDR3 protein once. This repertoire shows 700,000 to 850,000 distinct CDR3 sequences, approximately 29% found once; its top ten account for roughly an eighth. The sample here was cultured CD8+ T cells from PBMCs, taken from culture after CMV antigen stimulation. The receptor source for this set is a human donor in good health (CMV status not recorded). Some clones in this sample may be carry-over from other donors' samples. The CDR3 runs from the conserved cysteine through the conserved F or W. The order of the fields is J gene, V gene, clone size, D gene, CDR3 protein, CDR3 DNA. D genes are given only for firm matches. Only some rows state a clone size, as once, few, many or a class for expanded clones.

TRBJ2-1,TRBV9,-,TRBD1,CASSAPGQDPTEQFF,TGTGCCAGCAGCGCCCCGGGACAGGATCCAACTGAGCAGTTCTTC
TRBJ2-2,TRBV15,-,-,CATSSLGNIGELFF,TGTGCCACCAGCAGTCTGGGGAACATCGGGGAGCTGTTTTTT
TRBJ1-4,TRBV6-6,-,-,CASSYTGLFNEKLFF,TGTGCCAGCAGTTACACCGGGCTCTTTAATGAAAAACTGTTTTTT
TRBJ2-1,TRBV7-2,many,TRBD2,CASSLARQKRTSGGYEQFF,TGTGCCAGCAGCTTAGCCCGGCAAAAGAGGACTAGCGGGGGTTATGAGCAGTTCTTC
TRBJ1-2,TRBV20-1,-,TRBD1,CSAVGQGSYGYTF,TGCAGTGCTGTTGGACAGGGAAGCTATGGCTACACCTTC
TRBJ2-5,TRBV15,-,TRBD2,CATSRGAGAQETQYF,TGTGCCACCAGCAGAGGAGCGGGGGCCCAAGAGACCCAGTACTTC
TRBJ1-2,TRBV2,-,TRBD1,CASSESRDRGVHGYTF,TGTGCCAGCAGTGAATCTAGGGACAGGGGTGTTCATGGCTACACCTTC
TRBJ2-7,TRBV12-3/TRBV12-4,-,-,CASSPLRNEQYF,TGTGCCAGCAGTCCCCTAAGGAACGAGCAGTACTTC
TRBJ1-1,TRBV6-5,many,-,CASSYSGYKTEAFF,TGTGCCAGCAGTTACTCGGGCTACAAAACTGAAGCTTTCTTT
TRBJ2-5,TRBV7-2,many,-,CASSTDQETQYF,TGTGCCAGCAGCACCGACCAAGAGACCCAGTACTTC
TRBJ1-1,TRBV4-2,once,-,CASSQDRAAEAFF,TGTGCCAGCAGCCAAGATCGGGCAGCCGAAGCTTTCTTT
TRBJ2-7,TRBV27,-,-,CASSRGDKTYEQYF,TGTGCCAGCAGTAGGGGGGACAAGACCTACGAGCAGTACTTC
TRBJ2-2,TRBV27,-,-,CASSFVRGLANTGELFF,TGTGCCAGCAGTTTCGTGAGGGGACTCGCGAACACCGGGGAGCTGTTTTTT
TRBJ2-1,TRBV2,-,-,CASPSSYNEQFF,TGTGCCAGCCCCAGTTCCTACAATGAGCAGTTCTTC
TRBJ2-7,TRBV7-9,-,-,CASSFGGTEDEQYF,TGTGCCAGCAGCTTCGGAGGGACAGAAGACGAGCAGTACTTC
TRBJ2-1,TRBV7-9,-,TRBD1,CASSLAGTGEYEQFF,TGTGCCAGCAGCTTAGCTGGGACAGGGGAATATGAGCAGTTCTTC
TRBJ2-2,TRBV6-4,few,TRBD1,CASSEGQGSGELFF,TGTGCCAGCAGTGAGGGACAGGGCTCCGGGGAGCTGTTTTTT
TRBJ1-2,TRBV5-4,-,-,CASSFISPQGYGYTF,TGTGCCAGCAGCTTTATTAGCCCCCAAGGCTATGGCTACACCTTC
TRBJ1-1,TRBV6-2/TRBV6-3,few,TRBD1,CASSFGTGAFF,TGTGCCAGCAGTTTTGGGACAGGAGCTTTCTTT
TRBJ2-5,TRBV7-9,-,-,CASSSPLGAQETQYF,TGTGCCAGCAGCTCACCGCTAGGAGCCCAAGAGACCCAGTACTTC
TRBJ1-1,TRBV6-5,-,TRBD1,CASSYSWDSMNTEAFF,TGTGCCAGCAGTTACTCCTGGGACAGTATGAACACTGAAGCTTTCTTT
TRBJ2-3,TRBV7-9,-,-,CASSPNSGTSTDTQYF,TGTGCCAGCAGCCCCAACTCCGGGACTAGCACAGATACGCAGTATTTT
TRBJ2-5,TRBV2,-,-,CASVVLDGAGQETQYF,TGTGCCAGCGTTGTCCTAGATGGGGCCGGGCAAGAGACCCAGTACTTC
TRBJ1-2,TRBV10-1,few,TRBD1,CASSEDRGFDGYTF,TGCGCCAGCAGTGAAGACAGGGGGTTCGATGGCTACACCTTC
TRBJ2-5,TRBV6-5,few,TRBD2,CASRRTSGGQETQYF,TGTGCCAGCAGACGGACTAGCGGGGGCCAAGAGACCCAGTACTTC
TRBJ2-7,TRBV19,-,-,CASSAHPYEQYF,TGTGCCAGTAGTGCCCATCCCTACGAGCAGTACTTC
TRBJ2-5,TRBV7-2,-,TRBD2,CASTGLAGVETQYF,TGTGCCAGCACCGGACTAGCGGGGGTGGAGACCCAGTACTTC
TRBJ1-1,TRBV28,-,-,CAGVQSASTEAFF,TGTGCCGGGGTCCAATCAGCCAGCACTGAAGCTTTCTTT
TRBJ2-7,TRBV6-1,few,TRBD1,CASSTLWAGGDEQYF,TGTGCCAGCAGTACACTATGGGCAGGGGGCGACGAGCAGTACTTC
TRBJ2-6,TRBV6-2/TRBV6-3,few,-,CASSPYRRANVLTF,TGTGCCAGCAGCCCATACCGACGGGCCAACGTCCTGACTTTC
TRBJ2-1,TRBV7-2,many,-,CVTTLGHEQFF,TGTGTTACGACCCTTGGGCATGAGCAGTTCTTC
TRBJ2-1,TRBV10-3,-,TRBD1,CAISVPGQGHNEQFF,TGTGCCATCAGTGTTCCGGGACAGGGACACAATGAGCAGTTCTTC
TRBJ2-1,TRBV6-2/TRBV6-3,few,-,CASKEAHNEQFF,TGTGCCAGCAAAGAGGCTCACAATGAGCAGTTCTTC
TRBJ1-1,TRBV7-9,few,-,CASSPDKWENTEAFF,TGTGCCAGCAGCCCGGACAAGTGGGAGAACACTGAAGCTTTCTTT
TRBJ1-2,TRBV7-9,-,-,CASSLSVTSNYGYTF,TGTGCCAGCAGCTTATCGGTGACCTCTAACTATGGCTACACCTTC
TRBJ2-7,TRBV6-5,-,TRBD1,CASSPGQTFTYEQYF,TGTGCCAGCAGCCCGGGACAGACATTTACCTACGAGCAGTACTTC
TRBJ2-7,TRBV6-6,few,-,CASTQGGEGYEQYF,TGTGCCAGCACCCAGGGGGGCGAGGGCTACGAGCAGTACTTC